This TCR beta chain was sequenced in a study of CD8+ T cells in alopecia areata. Investigators isolated RNA and reverse transcribed it into cDNA to act as the sequencing template. TCRdb's copy holds only in-frame clones and misses some; the assay was immunoSEQ multiplex PCR. The profile shows more than 200,000 clones, roughly two thirds of them singletons. Obtained from alopecia areata patients were lesional scalp punch biopsies along with peripheral blood. V was clipped by 5 bases and J by 3 bases; unmatched bases: 4. The CDR3 is 13 amino acids. Germline V CDR1 and CDR2: GTSNPN, SVGIG (reference sequence).

The sample was CD4+ T cells sorted from blood, taken at week 0. The chain has TRBV30 and TRBJ1-5; 7 bases line up with TRBD1. The TCR originated in a human donor with alopecia areata. CDR3: CAWAGQSNQPQHF. CDR3 nucleotide sequence: TGTGCCTGGGCGGGACAGTCCAATCAGCCCCAGCATTTT.